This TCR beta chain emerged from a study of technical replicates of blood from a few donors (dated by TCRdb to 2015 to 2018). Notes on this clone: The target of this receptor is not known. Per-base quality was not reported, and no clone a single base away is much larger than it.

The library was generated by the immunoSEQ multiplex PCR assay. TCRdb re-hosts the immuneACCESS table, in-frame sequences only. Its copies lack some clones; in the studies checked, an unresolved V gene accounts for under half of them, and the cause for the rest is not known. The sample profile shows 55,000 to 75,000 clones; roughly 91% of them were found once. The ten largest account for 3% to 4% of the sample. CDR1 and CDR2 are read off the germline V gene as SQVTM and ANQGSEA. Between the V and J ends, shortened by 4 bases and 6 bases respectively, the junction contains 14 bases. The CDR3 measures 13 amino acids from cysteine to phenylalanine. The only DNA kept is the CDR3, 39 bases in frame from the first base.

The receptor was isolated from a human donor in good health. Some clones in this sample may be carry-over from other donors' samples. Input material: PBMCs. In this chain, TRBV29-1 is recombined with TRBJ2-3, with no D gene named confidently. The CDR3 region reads CSVATRVSDTQYF. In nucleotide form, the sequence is TGCAGCGTTGCCACCCGGGTTTCGGATACGCAGTATTTT.